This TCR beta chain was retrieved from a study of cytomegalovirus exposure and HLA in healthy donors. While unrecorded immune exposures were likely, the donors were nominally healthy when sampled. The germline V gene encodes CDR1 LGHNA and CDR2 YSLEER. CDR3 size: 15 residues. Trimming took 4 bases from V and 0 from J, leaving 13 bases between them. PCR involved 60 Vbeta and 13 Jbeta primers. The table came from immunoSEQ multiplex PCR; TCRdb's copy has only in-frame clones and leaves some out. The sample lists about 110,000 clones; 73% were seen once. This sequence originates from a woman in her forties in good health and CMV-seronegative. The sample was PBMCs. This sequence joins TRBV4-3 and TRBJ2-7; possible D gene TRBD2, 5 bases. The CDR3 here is CASSPGEGSSYEQYF. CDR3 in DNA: TGCGCCAGCAGCCCCGGCGAGGGTAGCTCCTACGAGCAGTACTTC.